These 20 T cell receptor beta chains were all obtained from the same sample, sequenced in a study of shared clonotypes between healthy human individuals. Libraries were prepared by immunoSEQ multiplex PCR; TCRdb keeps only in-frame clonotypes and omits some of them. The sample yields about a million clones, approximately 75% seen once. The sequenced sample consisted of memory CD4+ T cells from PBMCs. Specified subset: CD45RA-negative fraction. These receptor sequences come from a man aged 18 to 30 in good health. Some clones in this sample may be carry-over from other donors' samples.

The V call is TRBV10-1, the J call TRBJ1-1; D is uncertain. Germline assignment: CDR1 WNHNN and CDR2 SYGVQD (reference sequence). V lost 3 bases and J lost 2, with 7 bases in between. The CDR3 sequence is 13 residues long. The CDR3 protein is CASSESQNTEAFF. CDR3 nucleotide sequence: TGCGCCAGCAGTGAATCCCAAAACACTGAAGCTTTCTTT.

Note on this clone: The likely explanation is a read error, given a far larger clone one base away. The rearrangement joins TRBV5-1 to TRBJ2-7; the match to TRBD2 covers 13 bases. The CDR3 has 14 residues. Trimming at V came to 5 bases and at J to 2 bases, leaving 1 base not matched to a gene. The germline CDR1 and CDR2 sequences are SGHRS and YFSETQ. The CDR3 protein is CASSGTSGTYEQYF. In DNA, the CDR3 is TGCGCCAGCAGTGGGACTAGCGGGACCTACGAGCAGTACTTC.

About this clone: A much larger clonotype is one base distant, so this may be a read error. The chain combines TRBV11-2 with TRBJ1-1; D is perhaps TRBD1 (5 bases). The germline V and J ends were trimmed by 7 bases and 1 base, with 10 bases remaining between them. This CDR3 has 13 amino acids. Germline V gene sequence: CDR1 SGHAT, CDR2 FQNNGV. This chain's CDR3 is CASTRQRNTEAFF. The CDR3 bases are TGTGCCAGCACCCGACAGAGGAACACTGAAGCTTTCTTT.

CDR3: CASATGGLYEQFF. For the CDR3, the DNA is TGTGCCAGCGCGACAGGGGGTTTGTATGAGCAGTTCTTC. This chain joins TRBV28 and TRBJ2-1, with 9 bases lining up with TRBD1. This CDR3 region has 13 residues. Trimming removed 8 bases from V and 8 bases from J; junction bases left unmatched: 7. Germline CDR1 reads MDHEN; CDR2 reads SYDVKM.

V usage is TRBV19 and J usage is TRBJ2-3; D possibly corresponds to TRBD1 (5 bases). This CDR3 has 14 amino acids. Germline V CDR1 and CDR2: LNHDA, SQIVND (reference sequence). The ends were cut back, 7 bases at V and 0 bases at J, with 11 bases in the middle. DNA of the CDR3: TGTGCCAGTATAGGCAGGGCTAGCACAGATACGCAGTATTTT. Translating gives CASIGRASTDTQYF.

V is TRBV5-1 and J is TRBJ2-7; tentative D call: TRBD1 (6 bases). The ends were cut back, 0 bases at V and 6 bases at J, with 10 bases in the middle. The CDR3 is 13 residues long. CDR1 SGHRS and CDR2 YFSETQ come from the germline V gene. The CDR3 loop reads CASSLDTGSEQYF. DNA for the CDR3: TGCGCCAGCAGCTTGGACACAGGGTCCGAGCAGTACTTC.

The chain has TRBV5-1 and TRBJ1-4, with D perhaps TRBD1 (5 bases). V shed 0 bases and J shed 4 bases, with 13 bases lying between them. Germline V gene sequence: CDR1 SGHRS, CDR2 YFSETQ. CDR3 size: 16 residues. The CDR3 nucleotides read TGCGCCAGCAGCTTGGATGGCAGGGCGAGTAATGAAAAACTGTTTTTT. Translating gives CASSLDGRASNEKLFF. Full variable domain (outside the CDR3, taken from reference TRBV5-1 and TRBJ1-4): KAGVTQTPRYLIKTRGQQVTLSCSPISGHRSVSWYQQTPGQGLQFLFEYFSETQRNKGNFPGRFSGRQFSNSRSEMNVSTLELGDSALYLCASSLDGRASNEKLFFGSGTQLSVL.

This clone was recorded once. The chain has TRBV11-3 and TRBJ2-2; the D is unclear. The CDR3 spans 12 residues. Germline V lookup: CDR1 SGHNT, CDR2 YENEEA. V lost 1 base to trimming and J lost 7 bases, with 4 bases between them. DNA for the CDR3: TGTGCCAGCAGCTTAGGGTACGGGGAGCTGTTTTTT. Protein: CASSLGYGELFF.

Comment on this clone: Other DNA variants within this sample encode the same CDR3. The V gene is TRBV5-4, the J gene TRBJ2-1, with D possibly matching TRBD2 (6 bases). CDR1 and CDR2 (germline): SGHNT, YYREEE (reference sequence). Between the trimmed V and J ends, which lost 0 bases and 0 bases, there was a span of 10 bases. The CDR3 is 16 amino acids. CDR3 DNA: TGTGCCAGCAGCTTGGCCAGCGGGCGCTCCTACAATGAGCAGTTCTTC. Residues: CASSLASGRSYNEQFF.

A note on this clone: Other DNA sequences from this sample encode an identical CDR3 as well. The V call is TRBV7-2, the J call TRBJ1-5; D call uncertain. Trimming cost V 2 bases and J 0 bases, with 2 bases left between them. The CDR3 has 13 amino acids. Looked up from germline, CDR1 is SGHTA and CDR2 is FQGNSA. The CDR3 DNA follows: TGTGCCAGCAGCTTACTTAGCAATCAGCCCCAGCATTTT. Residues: CASSLLSNQPQHF.

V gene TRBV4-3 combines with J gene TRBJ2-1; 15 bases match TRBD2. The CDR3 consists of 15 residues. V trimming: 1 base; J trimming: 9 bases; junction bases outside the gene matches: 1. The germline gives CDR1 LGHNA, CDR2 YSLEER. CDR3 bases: TGCGCCAGCAGCCAAGGGACTAGCGGGAGGGGTGAGCAGTTCTTC. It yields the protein CASSQGTSGRGEQFF.

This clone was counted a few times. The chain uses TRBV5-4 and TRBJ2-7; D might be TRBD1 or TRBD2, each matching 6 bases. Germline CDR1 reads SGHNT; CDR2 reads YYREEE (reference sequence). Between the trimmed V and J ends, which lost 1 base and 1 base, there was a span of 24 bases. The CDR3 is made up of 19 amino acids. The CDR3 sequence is CASSLWASRLAGTSYEQYF. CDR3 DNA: TGTGCCAGCAGCTTGTGGGCCAGCCGCCTGGCGGGGACATCCTACGAGCAGTACTTC.

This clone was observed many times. This CDR3 reads CASSISGTGRNQPQHF. CDR3 coding DNA: TGTGCCAGTAGTATATCCGGGACAGGGCGCAATCAGCCCCAGCATTTT. The rearrangement joins TRBV19 to TRBJ1-5; 9 nucleotides match TRBD1. The V gene end was trimmed by 2 bases and the J gene end by 2 bases; junction bases not matched to a gene: 4. The CDR3 length is 16 residues. Germline assignment: CDR1 LNHDA and CDR2 SQIVND (reference sequence).

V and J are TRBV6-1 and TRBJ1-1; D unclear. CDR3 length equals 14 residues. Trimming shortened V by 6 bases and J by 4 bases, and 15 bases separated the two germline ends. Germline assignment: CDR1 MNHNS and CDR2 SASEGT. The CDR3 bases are TGTGCCAGCAGCCCCCCCGTGGGCCTCACTGAAGCTTTCTTT. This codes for CASSPPVGLTEAFF.

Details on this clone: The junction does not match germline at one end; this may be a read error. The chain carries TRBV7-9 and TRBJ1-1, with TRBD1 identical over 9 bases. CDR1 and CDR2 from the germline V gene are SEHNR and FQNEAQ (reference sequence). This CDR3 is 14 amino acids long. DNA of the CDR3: TGTGCCAGCAGCTTAGGCTCCGGGGGACAGGGTATGGAGTTT. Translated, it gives CASSLGSGGQGMEF.

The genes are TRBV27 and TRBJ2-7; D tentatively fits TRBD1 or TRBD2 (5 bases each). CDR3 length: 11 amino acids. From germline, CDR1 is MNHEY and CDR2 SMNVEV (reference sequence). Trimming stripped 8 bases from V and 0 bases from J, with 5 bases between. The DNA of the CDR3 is TGTGCCAGCGGGGGCTCCTACGAGCAGTACTTC. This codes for CASGGSYEQYF.

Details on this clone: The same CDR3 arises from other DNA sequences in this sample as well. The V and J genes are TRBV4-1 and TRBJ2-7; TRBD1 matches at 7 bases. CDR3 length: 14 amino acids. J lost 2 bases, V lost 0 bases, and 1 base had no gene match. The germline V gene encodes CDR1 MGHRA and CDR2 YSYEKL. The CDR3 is CASSQDDRAYEQYF. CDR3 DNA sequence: TGCGCCAGCAGCCAAGACGACAGGGCCTACGAGCAGTACTTC.

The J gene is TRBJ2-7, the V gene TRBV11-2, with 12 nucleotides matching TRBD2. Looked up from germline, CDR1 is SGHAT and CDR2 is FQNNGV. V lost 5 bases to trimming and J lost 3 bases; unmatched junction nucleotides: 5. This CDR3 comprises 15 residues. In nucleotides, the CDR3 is TGTGCCAGCAGCCGAGGACTAGCGGGACGCTACGAGCAGTACTTC. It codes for CASSRGLAGRYEQYF.

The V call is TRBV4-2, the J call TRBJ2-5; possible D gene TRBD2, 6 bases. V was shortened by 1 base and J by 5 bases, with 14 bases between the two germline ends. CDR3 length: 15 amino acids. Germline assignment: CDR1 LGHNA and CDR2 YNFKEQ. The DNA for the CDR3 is TGTGCCAGCAGCCAAGGAGCAGGCGGGGCGGAGACCCAGTACTTC. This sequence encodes CASSQGAGGAETQYF.

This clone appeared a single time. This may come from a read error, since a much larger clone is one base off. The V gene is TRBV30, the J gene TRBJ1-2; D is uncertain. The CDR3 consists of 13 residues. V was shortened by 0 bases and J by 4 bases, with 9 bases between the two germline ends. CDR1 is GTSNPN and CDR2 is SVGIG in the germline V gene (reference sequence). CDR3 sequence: CAWSVNRTYGYTF. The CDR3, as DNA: TGTGCCTGGAGTGTTAACAGAACCTATGGCTACACCTTC.